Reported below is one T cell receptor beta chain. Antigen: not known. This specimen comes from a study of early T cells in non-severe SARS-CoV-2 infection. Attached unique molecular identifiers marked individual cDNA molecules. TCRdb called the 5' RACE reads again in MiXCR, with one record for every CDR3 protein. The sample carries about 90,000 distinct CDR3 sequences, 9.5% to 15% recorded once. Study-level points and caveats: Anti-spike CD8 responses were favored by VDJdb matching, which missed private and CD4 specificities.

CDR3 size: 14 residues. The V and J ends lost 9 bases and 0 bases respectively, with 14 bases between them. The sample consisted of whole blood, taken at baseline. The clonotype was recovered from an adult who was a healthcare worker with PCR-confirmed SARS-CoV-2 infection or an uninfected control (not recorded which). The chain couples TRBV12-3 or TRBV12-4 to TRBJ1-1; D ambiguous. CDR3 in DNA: TGTGCCAGTTGTTTTCGGATCGTGAACACTGAAGCTTTCTTT. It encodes CASCFRIVNTEAFF.